The rows below give T cell receptor beta chains drawn from one sample of a study of chemoradiotherapy in HPV16-positive cancers. Only in-frame clones appear in the TCRdb table, and some are missing; sequencing was by immunoSEQ multiplex PCR. The table has 8,000 or so clones, over 65% seen once. The sample was acquired from a patient who underwent chemoradiotherapy. These receptor sequences come from a human donor with HPV-associated anogenital cancer. CDR3s include the opening cysteine and the closing phenylalanine or tryptophan. A D gene is named only where the DNA matches it firmly. Not every row has a clone size; where given, it reads once, few, many or a size class.

TRBV13	few	TRBD1	TRBJ2-7	13	TGTGCCAGCAGCCGCAGGGGGAACTACGAGCAGTACTTC	CASSRRGNYEQYF
TRBV5-6	-	-	TRBJ2-7	12	TGTGCCAGCAGCTTGTACGGGGACGAGCAGTACTTC	CASSLYGDEQYF
TRBV5-1	-	-	TRBJ2-7	13	TGCGCCAGCAGCTTCCTTCGGAGGGACGAGCAGTACTTC	CASSFLRRDEQYF
TRBV7-9	few	TRBD1	TRBJ1-3	17	TGTGCCAGCAGCCACAGGGGGCAGGACCGCTCTGGAAACACCATATATTTT	CASSHRGQDRSGNTIYF
TRBV19	-	TRBD1	TRBJ1-5	16	TGTGCCAGTAGTACTCTACGGACAGGGGCCAATCAGCCCCAGCATTTT	CASSTLRTGANQPQHF
TRBV5-1	-	-	TRBJ2-2	12	TGCGCCAGCAGCTTGGCGGCGCGGGAGCTGTTTTTT	CASSLAARELFF
TRBV18	few	TRBD1	TRBJ1-1	14	TGTGCCAGCTCACCCCAGGGGGGGAACACTGAAGCTTTCTTT	CASSPQGGNTEAFF
TRBV19	-	TRBD1	TRBJ1-5	15	TGTGCCAGTAGTAGGGGACAGGGTTTGCCCCAGCCCCAGCATTTT	CASSRGQGLPQPQHF
TRBV29-1	once	-	TRBJ1-3	13	TGCAGCGCATCCCTTCCCGGGGGAAACACCATATATTTT	CSASLPGGNTIYF
TRBV7-9	few	-	TRBJ1-1	16	TGTGCCAGCAGCCCCCACACGGCAGGGTTCAGGACTGAAGCTTTCTTT	CASSPHTAGFRTEAFF
TRBV7-2	few	-	TRBJ1-2	12	TGTGCCAGCAGCACAGCTAACTATGGCTACACCTTC	CASSTANYGYTF
TRBV6-1	once	TRBD1	TRBJ1-1	13	TGTGCCAGCAGGGCAGGGGGGCACACTGAAGCTTTCTTT	CASRAGGHTEAFF
TRBV7-2	-	-	TRBJ2-6	16	TGTGCCAGCAGCTCTATTAGGTACTCCGGGGCCAACGTCCTGACTTTC	CASSSIRYSGANVLTF
TRBV4-2	-	-	TRBJ2-5	13	TGTGCCAGCAGCCAAGATCCCCCGGAGACCCAGTACTTC	CASSQDPPETQYF
TRBV4-3	few	-	TRBJ1-1	14	TGCGCCAGCAGCCAAGCCGTGGAGAACACTGAAGCTTTCTTT	CASSQAVENTEAFF
TRBV19	-	TRBD2	TRBJ2-3	14	TGTGCCAGTAGTTCGGTACTAGCGGGGCACACGCAGTATTTT	CASSSVLAGHTQYF
TRBV7-2	-	-	TRBJ1-1	14	TGTGCCAGCAGTTCTCAAGGCTTTAACACTGAAGCTTTCTTT	CASSSQGFNTEAFF
TRBV5-3	-	TRBD1	TRBJ1-2	15	TGTGCCAGAAGCTCCGACAGGGTAGCGAGGGATGGCTACACCTTC	CARSSDRVARDGYTF
TRBV27	-	-	TRBJ2-3	14	TGTGCCAGCAGCCAGAGGGGGGTGACAGATACGCAGTATTTT	CASSQRGVTDTQYF